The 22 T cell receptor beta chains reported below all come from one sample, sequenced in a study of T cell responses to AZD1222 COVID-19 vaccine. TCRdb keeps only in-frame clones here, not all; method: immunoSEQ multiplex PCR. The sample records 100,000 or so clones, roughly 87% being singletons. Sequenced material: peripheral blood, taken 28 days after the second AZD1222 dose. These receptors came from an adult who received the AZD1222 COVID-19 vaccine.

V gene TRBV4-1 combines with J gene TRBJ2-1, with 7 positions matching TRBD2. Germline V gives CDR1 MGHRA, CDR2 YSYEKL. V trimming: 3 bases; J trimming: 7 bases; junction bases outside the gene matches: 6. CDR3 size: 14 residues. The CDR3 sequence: CASSQERDGNEQFF. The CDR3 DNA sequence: TGCGCCAGCAGCCAGGAGCGGGATGGGAATGAGCAGTTCTTC.

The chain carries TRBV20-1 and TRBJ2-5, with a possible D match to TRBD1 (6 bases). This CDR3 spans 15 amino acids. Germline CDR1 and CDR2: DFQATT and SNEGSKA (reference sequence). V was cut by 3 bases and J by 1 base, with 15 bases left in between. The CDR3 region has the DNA TGCAGTGCTAGTGTCTGGGGACACCTCCAAGAGACCCAGTACTTC. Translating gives CSASVWGHLQETQYF.

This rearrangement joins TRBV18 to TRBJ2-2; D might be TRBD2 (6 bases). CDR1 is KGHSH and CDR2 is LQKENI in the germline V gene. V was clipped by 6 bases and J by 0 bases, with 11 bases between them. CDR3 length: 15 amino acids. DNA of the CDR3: TGTGCCAGCTCCCACGGGACTTCGAACACCGGGGAGCTGTTTTTT. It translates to CASSHGTSNTGELFF.

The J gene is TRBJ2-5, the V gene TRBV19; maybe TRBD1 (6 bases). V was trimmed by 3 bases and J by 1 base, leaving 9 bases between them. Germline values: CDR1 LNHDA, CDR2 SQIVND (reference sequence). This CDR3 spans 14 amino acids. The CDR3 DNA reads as TGTGCCAGTAGTATTGGACAGACCCAAGAGACCCAGTACTTC. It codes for CASSIGQTQETQYF.

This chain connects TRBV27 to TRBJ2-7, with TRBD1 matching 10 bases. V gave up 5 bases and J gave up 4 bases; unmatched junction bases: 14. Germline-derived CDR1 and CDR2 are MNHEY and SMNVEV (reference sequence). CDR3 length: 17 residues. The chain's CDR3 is CASSAPGQGLGLYEQYF. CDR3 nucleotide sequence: TGTGCCAGCAGTGCTCCGGGACAGGGGCTTGGGCTATACGAGCAGTACTTC.

In DNA, the CDR3 is TGTGCCAGCAGCTCCCTACCGACTAGCGCGAAAACCTACGAGCAGTACTTC. Amino acids: CASSSLPTSAKTYEQYF. The chain recombines TRBV27 with TRBJ2-7; 8 bases map to TRBD2. The CDR3 runs to 17 residues. Germline CDR1 and CDR2: MNHEY and SMNVEV (reference sequence). V gave up 6 bases and J gave up 2 bases; unmatched junction bases: 15.

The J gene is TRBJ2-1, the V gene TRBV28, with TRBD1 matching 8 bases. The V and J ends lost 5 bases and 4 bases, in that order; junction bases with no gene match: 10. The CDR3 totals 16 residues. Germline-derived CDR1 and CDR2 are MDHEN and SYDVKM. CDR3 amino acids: CASSRHGTGDYNEQFF. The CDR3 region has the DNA TGTGCCAGCAGTCGTCACGGGACAGGTGATTACAATGAGCAGTTCTTC.

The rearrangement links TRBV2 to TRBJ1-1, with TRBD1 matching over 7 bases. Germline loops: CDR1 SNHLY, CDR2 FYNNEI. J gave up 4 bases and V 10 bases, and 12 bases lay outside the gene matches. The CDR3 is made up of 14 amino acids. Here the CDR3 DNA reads TGTGCCACCCAGACCCCGACAGGGAGCACTGAAGCTTTCTTT. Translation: CATQTPTGSTEAFF.

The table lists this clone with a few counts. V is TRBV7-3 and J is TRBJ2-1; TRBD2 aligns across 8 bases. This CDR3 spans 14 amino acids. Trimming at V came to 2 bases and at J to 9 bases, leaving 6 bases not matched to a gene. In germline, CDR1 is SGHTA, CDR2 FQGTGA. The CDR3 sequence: CASSLGTSVAEQFF. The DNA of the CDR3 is TGTGCCAGCAGCTTAGGGACTAGTGTCGCTGAGCAGTTCTTC.

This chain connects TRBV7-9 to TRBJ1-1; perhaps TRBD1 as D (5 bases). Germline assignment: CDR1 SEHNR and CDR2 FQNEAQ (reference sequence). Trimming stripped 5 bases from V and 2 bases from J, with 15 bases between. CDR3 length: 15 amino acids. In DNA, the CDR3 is TGTGCCAGCAGCCCCGGGACGGGGGGAAACACTGAAGCTTTCTTT. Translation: CASSPGTGGNTEAFF.

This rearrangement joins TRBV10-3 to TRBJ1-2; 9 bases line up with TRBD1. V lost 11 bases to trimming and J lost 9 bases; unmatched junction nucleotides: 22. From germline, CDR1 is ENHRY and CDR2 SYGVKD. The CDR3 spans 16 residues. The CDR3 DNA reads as TGTGCCGTTCGCGTCAGGACAGGGGAACTTTCGGGGAGCTACACCTTC. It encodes CAVRVRTGELSGSYTF.

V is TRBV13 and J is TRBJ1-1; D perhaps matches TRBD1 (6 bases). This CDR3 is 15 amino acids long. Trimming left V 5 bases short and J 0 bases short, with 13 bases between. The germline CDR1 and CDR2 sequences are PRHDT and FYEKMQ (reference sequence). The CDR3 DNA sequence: TGTGCCAGCAGCATGACAGGAGAGATGAACACTGAAGCTTTCTTT. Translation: CASSMTGEMNTEAFF. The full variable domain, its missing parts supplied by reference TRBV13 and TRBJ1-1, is AAGVIQSPRHLIKEKRETATLKCYPIPRHDTVYWYQQGPGQDPQFLISFYEKMQSDKGSIPDRFSAQQFSDYHSELNMSSLELGDSALYFCASSMTGEMNTEAFFGQGTRLTVV.

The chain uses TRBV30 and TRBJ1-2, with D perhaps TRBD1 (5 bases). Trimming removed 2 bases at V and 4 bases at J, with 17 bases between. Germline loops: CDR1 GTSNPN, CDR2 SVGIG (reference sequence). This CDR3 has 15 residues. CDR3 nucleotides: TGTGCCTGGAGTTTTTCGACAGTCGCGGCCTATGGCTACACCTTC. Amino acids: CAWSFSTVAAYGYTF.

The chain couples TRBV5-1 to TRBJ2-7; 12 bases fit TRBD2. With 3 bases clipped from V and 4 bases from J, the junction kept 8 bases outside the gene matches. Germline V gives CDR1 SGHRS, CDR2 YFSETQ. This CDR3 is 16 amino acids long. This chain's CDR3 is CASSYETSGSGYEQYF. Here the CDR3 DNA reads TGCGCCAGCAGCTATGAGACTAGCGGGAGTGGGTACGAGCAGTACTTC.

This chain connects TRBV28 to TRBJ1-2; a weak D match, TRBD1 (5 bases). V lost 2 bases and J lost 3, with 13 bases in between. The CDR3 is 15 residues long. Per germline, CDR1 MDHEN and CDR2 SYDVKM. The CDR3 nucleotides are TGTGCCAGCAGTTTAGGGGGAGCCAACTACTATGGCTACACCTTC. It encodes CASSLGGANYYGYTF.

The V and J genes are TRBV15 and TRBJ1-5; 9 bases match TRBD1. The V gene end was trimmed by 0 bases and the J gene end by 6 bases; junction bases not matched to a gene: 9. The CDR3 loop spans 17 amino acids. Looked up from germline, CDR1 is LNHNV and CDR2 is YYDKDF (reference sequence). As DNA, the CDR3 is TGTGCCACCAGCAGAGATCCCTCCGGGACAGGGCTTCAGCCCCAGCATTTT. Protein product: CATSRDPSGTGLQPQHF. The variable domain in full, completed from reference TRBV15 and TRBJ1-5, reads DAMVIQNPRYQVTQFGKPVTLSCSQTLNHNVMYWYQQKSSQAPKLLFHYYDKDFNNEADTPDNFQSRRPNTSFCFLDIRSPGLGDTAMYLCATSRDPSGTGLQPQHFGDGTRLSIL.

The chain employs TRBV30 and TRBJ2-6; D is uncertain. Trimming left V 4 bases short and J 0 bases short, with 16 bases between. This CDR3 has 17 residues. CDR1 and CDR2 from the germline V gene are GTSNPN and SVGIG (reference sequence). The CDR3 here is CAWTLFRLYSGANVLTF. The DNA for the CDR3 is TGTGCCTGGACCCTTTTTAGACTTTACTCTGGGGCCAACGTCCTGACTTTC.

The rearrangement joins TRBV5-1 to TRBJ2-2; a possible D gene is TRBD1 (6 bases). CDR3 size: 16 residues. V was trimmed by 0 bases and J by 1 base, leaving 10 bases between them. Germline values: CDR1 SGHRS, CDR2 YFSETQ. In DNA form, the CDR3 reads TGCGCCAGCAGCTTGGGGGCGACAGGGAACACCGGGGAGCTGTTTTTT. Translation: CASSLGATGNTGELFF.

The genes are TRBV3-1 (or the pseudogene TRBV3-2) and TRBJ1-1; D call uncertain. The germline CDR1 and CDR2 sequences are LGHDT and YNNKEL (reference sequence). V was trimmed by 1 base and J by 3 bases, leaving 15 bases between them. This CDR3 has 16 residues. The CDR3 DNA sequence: TGTGCCAGCAGCCAAGCCCCGATACGGGCGGACACTGAAGCTTTCTTT. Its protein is CASSQAPIRADTEAFF.

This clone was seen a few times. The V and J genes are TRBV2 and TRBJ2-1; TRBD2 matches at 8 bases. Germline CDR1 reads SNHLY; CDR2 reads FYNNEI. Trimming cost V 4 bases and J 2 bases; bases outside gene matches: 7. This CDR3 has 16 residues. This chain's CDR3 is CASSVTSGNAYNEQFF. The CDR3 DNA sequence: TGTGCCAGCAGTGTAACTAGCGGAAATGCCTACAATGAGCAGTTCTTC.

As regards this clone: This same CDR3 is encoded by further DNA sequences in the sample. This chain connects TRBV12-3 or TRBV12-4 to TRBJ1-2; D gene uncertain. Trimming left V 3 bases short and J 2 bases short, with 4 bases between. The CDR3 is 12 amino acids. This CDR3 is CASSFSNYGYTF. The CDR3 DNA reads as TGTGCCAGCAGTTTTTCGAACTATGGCTACACCTTC.

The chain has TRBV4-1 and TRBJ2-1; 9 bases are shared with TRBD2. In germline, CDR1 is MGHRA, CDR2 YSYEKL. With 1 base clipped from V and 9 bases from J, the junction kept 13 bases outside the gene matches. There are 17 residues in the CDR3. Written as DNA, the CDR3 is TGCGCCAGCAGCCAAGTTGTAGACGGCGGGAGGGCTACTGAGCAGTTCTTC. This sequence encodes CASSQVVDGGRATEQFF.